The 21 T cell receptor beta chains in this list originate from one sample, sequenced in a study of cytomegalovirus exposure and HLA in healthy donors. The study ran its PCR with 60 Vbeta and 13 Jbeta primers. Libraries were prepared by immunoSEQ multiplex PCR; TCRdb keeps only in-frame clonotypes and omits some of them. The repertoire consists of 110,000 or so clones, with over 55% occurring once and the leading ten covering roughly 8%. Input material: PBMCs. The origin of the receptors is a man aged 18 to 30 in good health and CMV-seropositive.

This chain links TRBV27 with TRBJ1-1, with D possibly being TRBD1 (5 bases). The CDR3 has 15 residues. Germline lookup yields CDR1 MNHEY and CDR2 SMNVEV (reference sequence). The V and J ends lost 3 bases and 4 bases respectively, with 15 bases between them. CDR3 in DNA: TGTGCCAGCAGTTTTCTCCGTGCAGGGCGCACTGAAGCTTTCTTT. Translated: CASSFLRAGRTEAFF.

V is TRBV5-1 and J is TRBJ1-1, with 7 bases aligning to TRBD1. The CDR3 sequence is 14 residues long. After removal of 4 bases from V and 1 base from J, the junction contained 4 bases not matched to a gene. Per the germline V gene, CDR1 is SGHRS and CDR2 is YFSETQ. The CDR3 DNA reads TGCGCCAGCAGCCCGGGACAGTCGAACACTGAAGCTTTCTTT. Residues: CASSPGQSNTEAFF.

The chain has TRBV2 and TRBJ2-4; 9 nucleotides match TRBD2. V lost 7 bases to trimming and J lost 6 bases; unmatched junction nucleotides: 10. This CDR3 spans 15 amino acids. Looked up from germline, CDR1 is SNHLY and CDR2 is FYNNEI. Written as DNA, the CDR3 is TGTGCCAGCATTCGTCATAGCGGGGGTGGAAACATTCAGTACTTC. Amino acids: CASIRHSGGGNIQYF.

The CDR3 spells CASRLPGTGKSNEQFF. In DNA form, the CDR3 reads TGTGCCAGCAGGCTGCCGGGGACAGGGAAGAGTAATGAGCAGTTCTTC. J is TRBJ2-1 and V is TRBV5-4, with TRBD1 matching over 9 bases. CDR3 length: 16 amino acids. The germline V gene has CDR1 SGHNT and CDR2 YYREEE (reference sequence). J lost 7 bases, V lost 5 bases, and 13 bases had no gene match.

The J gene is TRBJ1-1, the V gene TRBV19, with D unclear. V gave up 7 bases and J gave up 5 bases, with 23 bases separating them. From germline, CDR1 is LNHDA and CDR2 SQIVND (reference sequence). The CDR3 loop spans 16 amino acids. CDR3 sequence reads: CASTPTGSNLRTEAFF. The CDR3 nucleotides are TGTGCCAGTACCCCGACCGGGTCCAACCTAAGGACTGAAGCTTTCTTT. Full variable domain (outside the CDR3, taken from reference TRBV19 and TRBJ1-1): DGGITQSPKYLFRKEGQNVTLSCEQNLNHDAMYWYRQDPGQGLRLIYYSQIVNDFQKGDIAEGYSVSREKKESFPLTVTSAQKNPTAFYLCASTPTGSNLRTEAFFGQGTRLTVV.

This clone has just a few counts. The CDR3 DNA follows: TGCAGCGTTGACCAGACAGGTAGAAACACTGAAGCTTTCTTT. This encodes CSVDQTGRNTEAFF. The J gene is TRBJ1-1, the V gene TRBV29-1, with D maybe TRBD1 (6 bases). V shed 3 bases and J shed 2 bases, with 13 bases lying between them. Germline loops: CDR1 SQVTM, CDR2 ANQGSEA. CDR3 length: 14 residues.

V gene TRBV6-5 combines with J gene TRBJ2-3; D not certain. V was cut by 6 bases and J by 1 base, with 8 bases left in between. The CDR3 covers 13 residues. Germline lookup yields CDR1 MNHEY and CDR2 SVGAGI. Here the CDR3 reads CASSRKGTDTQYF. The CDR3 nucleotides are TGTGCCAGCAGCAGGAAGGGCACAGATACGCAGTATTTT.

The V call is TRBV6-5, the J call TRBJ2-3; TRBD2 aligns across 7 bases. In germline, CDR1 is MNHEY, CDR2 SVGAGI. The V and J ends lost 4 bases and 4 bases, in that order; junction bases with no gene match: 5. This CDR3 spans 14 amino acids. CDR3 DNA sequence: TGTGCCAGCAGTTTACGGGGGGAGCCAGATACGCAGTATTTT. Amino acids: CASSLRGEPDTQYF.

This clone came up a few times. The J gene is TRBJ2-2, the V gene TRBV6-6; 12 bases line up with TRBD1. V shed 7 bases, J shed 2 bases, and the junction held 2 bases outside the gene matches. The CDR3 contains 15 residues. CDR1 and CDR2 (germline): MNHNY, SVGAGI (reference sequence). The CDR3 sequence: CASKGQGANTGELFF. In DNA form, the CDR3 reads TGTGCCAGCAAGGGACAGGGGGCAAACACCGGGGAGCTGTTTTTT.

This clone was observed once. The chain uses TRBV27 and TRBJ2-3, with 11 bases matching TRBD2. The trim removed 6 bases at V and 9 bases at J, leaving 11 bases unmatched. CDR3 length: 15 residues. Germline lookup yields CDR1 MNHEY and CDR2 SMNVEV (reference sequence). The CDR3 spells CASRTLSGGAGTQYF. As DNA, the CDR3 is TGTGCCAGCAGAACGCTTAGCGGGGGGGCGGGGACGCAGTATTTT.

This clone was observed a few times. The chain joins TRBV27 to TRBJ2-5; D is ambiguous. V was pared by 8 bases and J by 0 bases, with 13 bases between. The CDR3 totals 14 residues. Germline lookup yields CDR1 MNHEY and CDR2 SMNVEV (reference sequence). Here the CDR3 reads CASERSWDQETQYF. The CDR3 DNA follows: TGTGCCAGCGAGCGTTCTTGGGACCAAGAGACCCAGTACTTC.

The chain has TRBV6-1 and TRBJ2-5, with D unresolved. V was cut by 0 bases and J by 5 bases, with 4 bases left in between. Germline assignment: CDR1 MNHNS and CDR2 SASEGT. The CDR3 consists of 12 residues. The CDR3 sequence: CASSEAGETQYF. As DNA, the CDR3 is TGTGCCAGCAGTGAAGCCGGGGAGACCCAGTACTTC.

The CDR3 bases are TGTGCCAGCAGTTACGGGGGGGGACGGGCAGATACGCAGTATTTT. Encoded protein: CASSYGGGRADTQYF. The V call is TRBV6-5, the J call TRBJ2-3; 7 bases fit TRBD2. With V trimmed by 2 bases and J by 4 bases, 6 bases remained unmatched. The CDR3 covers 15 residues. Germline CDR1 reads MNHEY; CDR2 reads SVGAGI.

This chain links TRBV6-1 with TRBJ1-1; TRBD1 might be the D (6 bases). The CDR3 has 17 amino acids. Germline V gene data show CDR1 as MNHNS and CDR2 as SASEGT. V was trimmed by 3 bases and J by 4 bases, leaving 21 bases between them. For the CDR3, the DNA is TGTGCCAGCAGTGATTCTGGGGGCACGTCTCGGCGCACTGAAGCTTTCTTT. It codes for CASSDSGGTSRRTEAFF.

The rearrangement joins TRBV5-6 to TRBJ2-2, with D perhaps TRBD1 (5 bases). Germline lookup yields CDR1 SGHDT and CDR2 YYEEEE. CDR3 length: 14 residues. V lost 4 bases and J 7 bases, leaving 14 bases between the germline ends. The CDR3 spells CASSPFRVGGELFF. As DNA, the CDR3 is TGTGCCAGCAGCCCTTTCAGGGTTGGCGGGGAGCTGTTTTTT. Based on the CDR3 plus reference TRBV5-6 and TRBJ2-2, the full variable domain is DAGVTQSPTHLIKTRGQQVTLRCSPKSGHDTVSWYQQALGQGPQFIFQYYEEEERQRGNFPDRFSGHQFPNYSSELNVNALLLGDSALYLCASSPFRVGGELFFGEGSRLTVL.

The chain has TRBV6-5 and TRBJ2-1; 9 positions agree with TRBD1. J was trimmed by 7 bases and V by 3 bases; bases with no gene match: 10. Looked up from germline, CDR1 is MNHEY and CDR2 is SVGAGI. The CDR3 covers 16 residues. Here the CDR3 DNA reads TGTGCCAGCAGTTATTTCCGGGACAGGGTTCGTAATGAGCAGTTCTTC. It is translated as CASSYFRDRVRNEQFF.

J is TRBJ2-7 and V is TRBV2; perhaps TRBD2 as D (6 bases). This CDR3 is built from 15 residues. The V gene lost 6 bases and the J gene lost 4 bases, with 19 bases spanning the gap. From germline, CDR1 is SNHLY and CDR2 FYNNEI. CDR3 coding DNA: TGTGCCAGCAGACCAGGAAACGACAGCGGGTACGAGCAGTACGTC. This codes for CASRPGNDSGYEQYV.

CDR3 DNA sequence: TGTGCCAGCAGCCAGGGGCGGGGGGTCTCGGGTACGCAGTATTTT. This encodes CASSQGRGVSGTQYF. The chain combines TRBV7-2 with TRBJ2-3, with 8 nucleotides matching TRBD2. Germline CDR1 reads SGHTA; CDR2 reads FQGNSA. This CDR3 is built from 15 residues. Trimming removed 5 bases from V and 8 bases from J; junction bases left unmatched: 12.

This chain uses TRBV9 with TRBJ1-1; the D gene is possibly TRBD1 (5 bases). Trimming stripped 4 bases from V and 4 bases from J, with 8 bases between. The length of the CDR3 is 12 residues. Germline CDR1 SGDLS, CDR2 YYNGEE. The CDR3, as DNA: TGTGCCAGCAGCCTCCAGGGCACTGAAGCTTTCTTT. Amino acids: CASSLQGTEAFF.

CDR3 sequence: CASSPTSGGPSEQFF. CDR3 DNA sequence: TGCGCCAGCAGCCCCACTAGCGGGGGCCCCAGTGAGCAGTTCTTC. V usage is TRBV5-1 and J usage is TRBJ2-1; 11 bases are a match to TRBD2. V lost 4 bases and J lost 9; bases outside the gene matches: 9. The CDR3 totals 15 residues. From germline, CDR1 is SGHRS and CDR2 YFSETQ.

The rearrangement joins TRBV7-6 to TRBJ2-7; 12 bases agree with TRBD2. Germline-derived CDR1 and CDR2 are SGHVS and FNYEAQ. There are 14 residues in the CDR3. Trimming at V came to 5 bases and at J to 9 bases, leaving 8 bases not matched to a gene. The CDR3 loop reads CASSASSGGAGQYF. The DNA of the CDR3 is TGTGCCAGCAGCGCTTCTAGCGGGGGGGCGGGGCAGTACTTC. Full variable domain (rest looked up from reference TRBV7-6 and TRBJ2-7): GAGVSQSPRYKVTKRGQDVALRCDPISGHVSLYWYRQALGQGPEFLTYFNYEAQQDKSGLPNDRFSAERPEGSISTLTIQRTEQRDSAMYRCASSASSGGAGQYFGPGTRLTVT.